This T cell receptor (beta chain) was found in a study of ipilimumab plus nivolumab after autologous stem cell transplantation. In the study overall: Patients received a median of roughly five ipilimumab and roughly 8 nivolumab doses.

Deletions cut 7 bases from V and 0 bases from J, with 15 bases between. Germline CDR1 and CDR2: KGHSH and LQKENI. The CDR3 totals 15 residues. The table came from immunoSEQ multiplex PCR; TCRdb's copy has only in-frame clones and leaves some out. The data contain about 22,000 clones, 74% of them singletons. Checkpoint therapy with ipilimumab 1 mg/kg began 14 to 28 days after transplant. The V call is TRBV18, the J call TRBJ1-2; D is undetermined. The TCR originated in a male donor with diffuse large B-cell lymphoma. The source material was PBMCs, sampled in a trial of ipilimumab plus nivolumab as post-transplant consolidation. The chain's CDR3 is CASLLARTANYGYTF. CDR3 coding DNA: TGTGCCAGCTTACTCGCGAGGACGGCTAACTATGGCTACACCTTC.